Listed below are T cell receptor beta chains from one sample, sequenced in a study of blood T cell repertoires in COVID-19. Profiled with immunoSEQ multiplex PCR; TCRdb holds only in-frame clones, not every one. The table has around 68,000 clones, approximately 90% seen once. The material sequenced was peripheral blood. The receptors were sampled from a woman between 50 and 59 years old with acute or convalescent COVID-19. CDR3s include the opening cysteine and the closing phenylalanine or tryptophan.

j_gene,v_gene,CDR3aa
TRBJ1-5,TRBV21-1,CASWQGNQPQHF
TRBJ2-1,TRBV12-3/TRBV12-4,CASRRGNEQFF
TRBJ1-4,TRBV5-1,CASSLDGTGGEKLFF
TRBJ2-1,TRBV3-1/TRBV3-2,CASSPRAGVENEQFF
TRBJ1-6,TRBV6-5,CATRRRQDNSPLHF
TRBJ1-2,TRBV6-6,CASRTGNYGYTF
TRBJ1-5,TRBV19,CASSIYGQISNQPQHF
TRBJ1-1,TRBV18,CASSQTTGNTEAFF
TRBJ2-1,TRBV7-8,CASSLVRSGNEQFF
TRBJ2-3,TRBV5-1,CASSLRATQRTDTQYF
TRBJ1-1,TRBV6-5,CASSGTGRLTEAFF
TRBJ1-2,TRBV7-8,CASRQTPTGGIRGYTF
TRBJ2-7,TRBV5-4,CASSRGGVTTQYF
TRBJ2-1,TRBV5-1,CASSLAPGNEQFF